This T cell receptor (beta chain) was documented in a study of CD8 T cells in ankylosing spondylitis. This CDR3 spans 15 amino acids. V shed 7 bases and J 1 base; nucleotides not matched to a gene: 8. TCRdb passed the 5' RACE reads through MiXCR, listing each CDR3 protein once. The sample yields 130,000 or so distinct CDR3 sequences, about 6.5% seen once. This clonotype occurred many times. The gene calls are TRBV12-3 or TRBV12-4 and TRBJ1-1; 8 bases map to TRBD1. Sequencing was carried out using blood, either unsorted or a sorted T cell fraction (not recorded which). This sequence originates from a male donor with ankylosing spondylitis or in good health (not recorded which). CDR3 protein: CASTPRDRKNTEAFF. The DNA of the CDR3 is TGTGCCAGCACCCCTCGGGACAGGAAGAACACTGAAGCTTTCTTT.